The rows below give T cell receptor beta chains drawn from one sample of a study of post-analysis software for immune sequencing data. TCRdb redid the calling of the PCR reads with MiXCR, one entry per CDR3 protein. The sample gives fewer than 850,000 distinct CDR3 sequences, 25% to 30% of which show up once; approximately 0.55% is in the top ten. Sequenced input: blood. These receptors came from a girl between 5 and 17 years old with multiple sclerosis. CDR3s include the opening cysteine and the closing phenylalanine or tryptophan. A D gene is named only where the DNA matches it firmly. Size is stated for part of the rows, as once, few or many counts, or as a class when the clone is expanded.

cdr3_nt cdr3_aa d_call clone_size j_call v_call
TGTGCCAGCAGGCAGTCTAATTCACCCCTCCACTTT CASRQSNSPLHF NA NA TRBJ1-6 TRBV25-1
TGCAGCGACCGGGACCTGAGGGAGACCCAGTACTTC CSDRDLRETQYF NA NA TRBJ2-5 TRBV29-1
TGCGCCAGCAGCCCGGGGGACAGGTGGAACACTGAAGCTTTCTTT CASSPGDRWNTEAFF TRBD1 few TRBJ1-1 TRBV5-1
TGCAGTGCTAAGGGGCGCAATGAGCAGTTCTTC CSAKGRNEQFF NA few TRBJ2-1 TRBV20-1
TGTGCCAGCAGCCGTTCGACTAGCGGGCCACAAACCCAGTACTTC CASSRSTSGPQTQYF TRBD2 few TRBJ2-5 TRBV7-7
TGCGCCAGCAGCTTGGGGGCACCATACAATGAGCAGTTCTTC CASSLGAPYNEQFF NA few TRBJ2-1 TRBV5-1
TGTGCCAGCGCCACGCCGAGCGGGGGGGGCTACAATGAGCAGTTCTTC CASATPSGGGYNEQFF TRBD2 NA TRBJ2-1 TRBV6-5
TGTGCCAGCAGTGAGACCTCCCCCCCGGCTGAAGCTTTCTTT CASSETSPPAEAFF NA NA TRBJ1-1 TRBV2
TGCGCCAGCAGCTTGGTCGTTGACTTGGGGACTGAAGCTTTCTTT CASSLVVDLGTEAFF NA few TRBJ1-1 TRBV5-1
TGCAGTGCTAGAGAGTCCAGGGCCTCCCTAGGCTACACCTTC CSARESRASLGYTF NA NA TRBJ1-2 TRBV20-1
TGCAGTGTATTCTGGGGGACTGAAGCTTTCTTT CSVFWGTEAFF NA few TRBJ1-1 TRBV20-1
TGTGCCAGCAGTTCCCAAGGGAGCACGGCAGATACGCAGTATTTT CASSSQGSTADTQYF NA NA TRBJ2-3 TRBV28
TGCGCCAGCAGCTTGATGGCTCGGGACGGGGGGGCCCGGACGCAGTATTTT CASSLMARDGGARTQYF TRBD2 NA TRBJ2-3 TRBV5-1
TGTGCCAGCAGCTTAGGGACTAGGGTTACCAATGAGCAGTTCTTC CASSLGTRVTNEQFF TRBD2 many TRBJ2-1 TRBV7-2
TGTGCCAGCAGCGGGGGGAGGGACTGGGATACGCAGTATTTT CASSGGRDWDTQYF TRBD2 once TRBJ2-3 TRBV9
TGTGCCAGCAGGTCAGACAGGACCTCTAGGCAGCCCCAGCATTTT CASRSDRTSRQPQHF NA NA TRBJ1-5 TRBV2
TGTGCCAGCAGCTTAGGAGAGAACTATGGCTACACCTTC CASSLGENYGYTF NA few TRBJ1-2 TRBV7-8
TGTGCCAGCAGTGAGCGACTAACCTTCATTCAGTTCTTC CASSERLTFIQFF NA NA TRBJ2-1 TRBV2
TGTGCCAGCAGCCCAACCCCGGGACAGGGCTATGGCTACACCTTC CASSPTPGQGYGYTF TRBD1 NA TRBJ1-2 TRBV5-4
TGTGCCAGCAGCCTCAAGTGGCATTTGGGGGATGGCTACACCTTC CASSLKWHLGDGYTF NA NA TRBJ1-2 TRBV27
TGCAGTGCTAGTTATCACGCGGAGACCCAGTACTTC CSASYHAETQYF NA NA TRBJ2-5 TRBV20-1
TGCAGCGTGACCGGGGCTAGCGGAGGAGAGACCCAGTACTTC CSVTGASGGETQYF TRBD2 few TRBJ2-5 TRBV29-1
TGTGCCAGCAGCTTACTGGTCATTAGCGAAAATAATGAGCAGTTCTTC CASSLLVISENNEQFF NA NA TRBJ2-1 TRBV7-9
TGTGCCAGCAGCTTGGTCGCAGGGAGCTCTGGGGCCAACGTCCTGACTTTC CASSLVAGSSGANVLTF NA NA TRBJ2-6 TRBV5-5
TGCAGTGAGGAGGGGAAGAACACTGAAGCTTTCTTT CSEEGKNTEAFF NA NA TRBJ1-1 TRBV20-1
TGTGCCAGCAGCGAAGGGGACGGCTTGAACACTGAAGCTTTCTTT CASSEGDGLNTEAFF NA NA TRBJ1-1 TRBV6-1
TGTGCCAGCAGTATAAGCGGGAGGGCCAATGAGCAGTTCTTC CASSISGRANEQFF TRBD2 NA TRBJ2-1 TRBV25-1
TGCAGTGCCAAACGGGGGACTAACTCCTACGAGCAGTACTTC CSAKRGTNSYEQYF TRBD2 NA TRBJ2-7 TRBV20-1
TGCAGTGCTATGAATCAAGCGGGAGTCCACAATGAGCAGTTCTTC CSAMNQAGVHNEQFF TRBD2 NA TRBJ2-1 TRBV20-1
TGTGCCAGCAGCCTGATCGCGGGACAGAGCTACAATGAGCAGTTCTTC CASSLIAGQSYNEQFF NA NA TRBJ2-1 TRBV7-8
TGTGCCAGCAGCTCCGCCGTCGGGACTGAAGCTTTCTTT CASSSAVGTEAFF NA NA TRBJ1-1 TRBV7-2
TGTGCCAGCAGCTCCGAACTAGCGTGTGAGACCCAGTACTTC CASSSELACETQYF TRBD2 NA TRBJ2-5 TRBV5-5
TGCGCCAGCAGCCACGGACTAGCGGGGACCAATGAGCAGTTCTTC CASSHGLAGTNEQFF TRBD2 NA TRBJ2-1 TRBV4-3
TGTGCCAGCAGCTTTTCTAGGGCGGCGGGAGCAGATACGCAGTATTTT CASSFSRAAGADTQYF TRBD2 NA TRBJ2-3 TRBV11-2
TGTGCCAGTGGACAGTCCGAGCCCCAGCATTTT CASGQSEPQHF NA NA TRBJ1-5 TRBV6-6
TGTGCCAGCAGTGAAGAGGCGGACGACAATCAGCCCCAGCATTTT CASSEEADDNQPQHF NA NA TRBJ1-5 TRBV6-1
TGCGCCAGCAGCTTCCAGACAGCATCTAATGAAAAACTGTTTTTT CASSFQTASNEKLFF NA few TRBJ1-4 TRBV4-3
TGTGCCAGCGAAGGCTACGAGCAGTACTTC CASEGYEQYF NA few TRBJ2-7 TRBV28
TGCGCCAGCAGCTCGGAGGGGGAGGGAAAACTGTTTTTT CASSSEGEGKLFF NA NA TRBJ1-4 TRBV5-1
TGTGCCAGCAGTTCTCCCACGAAGGGAGAAAAACTGTTTTTT CASSSPTKGEKLFF NA few TRBJ1-4 TRBV6-5
TGCAGCGTGGGACAGGGCCGGGAGTATTTT CSVGQGREYF TRBD1 few TRBJ2-3 TRBV29-1
TGCGCCAGCAGCCAAGATTGGAACGAGCAGTACTTC CASSQDWNEQYF NA few TRBJ2-7 TRBV4-3
TGCGCCAGCAGCTTTAGAGGCGGGAGGGCCCAGGACGAGCAGTACTTC CASSFRGGRAQDEQYF TRBD2 NA TRBJ2-7 TRBV5-1
TGCGCCAGCAGCGGATCATGGACTAGCGGGTACGAGCAGTACTTC CASSGSWTSGYEQYF TRBD2 few TRBJ2-7 TRBV5-1
TGCGCCAGCAGCCCAGTTACAGGCGCTGGGGCCAACGTCCTGACTTTC CASSPVTGAGANVLTF NA many TRBJ2-6 TRBV4-3
TGTGCCAGCACCCAACGCATGGGGACATTTGGAAACACCATATATTTT CASTQRMGTFGNTIYF NA NA TRBJ1-3 TRBV12-3/TRBV12-4
TGTGCCAGCAGTCCAGGGGGCTTGGGCAAAAACATTCAGTACTTC CASSPGGLGKNIQYF TRBD1 NA TRBJ2-4 TRBV28
TGCAGCGTTATGTGGGACTCCAGGGCCGAGCAGTACTTC CSVMWDSRAEQYF NA few TRBJ2-7 TRBV29-1
TGTGCCACCAGCCCCGAACTAGCGGGGAACTACGAGCAGTACTTC CATSPELAGNYEQYF TRBD2 few TRBJ2-7 TRBV15
TGTGCCAGCAGGGAGGCTTACCGGGACGCAAGATCCTACGAGCAGTACTTC CASREAYRDARSYEQYF NA NA TRBJ2-7 TRBV6-2/TRBV6-3
TGTGCCAGCAGCTTAGGTCTTTGGGGCACAGATACGCAGTATTTT CASSLGLWGTDTQYF NA NA TRBJ2-3 TRBV7-2
TGTGCCATCAGTGAGGCTGACAGGGGCAATGAGCAGTTCTTC CAISEADRGNEQFF TRBD1 NA TRBJ2-1 TRBV10-3